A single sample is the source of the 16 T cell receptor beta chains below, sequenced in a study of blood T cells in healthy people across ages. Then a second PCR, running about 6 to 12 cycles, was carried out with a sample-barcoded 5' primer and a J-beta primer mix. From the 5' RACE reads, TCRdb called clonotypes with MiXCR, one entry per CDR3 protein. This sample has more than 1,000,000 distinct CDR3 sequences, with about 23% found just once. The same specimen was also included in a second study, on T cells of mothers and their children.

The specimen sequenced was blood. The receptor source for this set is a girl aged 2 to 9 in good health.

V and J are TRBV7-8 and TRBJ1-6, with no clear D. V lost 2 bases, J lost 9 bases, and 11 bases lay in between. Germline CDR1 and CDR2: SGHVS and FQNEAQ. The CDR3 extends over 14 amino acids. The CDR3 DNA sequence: TGTGCCAGCAGCTTATATGGGAGTTTTTCACCCCTCCACTTT. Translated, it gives CASSLYGSFSPLHF.

The CDR3 is CASSSWARGELNEQFF. The CDR3 DNA follows: TGTGCCAGCAGCTCCTGGGCGAGGGGAGAGCTTAATGAGCAGTTCTTC. The chain joins TRBV9 to TRBJ2-5; the D gene could be TRBD1 or TRBD2 (5 bases each). The last part of the DNA fits TRBJ2-1 better; the J call may be wrong. From germline, CDR1 is SGDLS and CDR2 YYNGEE. This CDR3 has 16 residues.

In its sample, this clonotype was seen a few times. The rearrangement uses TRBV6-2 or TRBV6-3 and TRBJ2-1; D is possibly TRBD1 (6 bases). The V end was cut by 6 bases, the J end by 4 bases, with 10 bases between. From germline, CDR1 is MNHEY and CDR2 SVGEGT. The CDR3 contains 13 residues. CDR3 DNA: TGTGCCAGCAGAGGGACACTGTACAATGAGCAGTTCTTC. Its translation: CASRGTLYNEQFF.

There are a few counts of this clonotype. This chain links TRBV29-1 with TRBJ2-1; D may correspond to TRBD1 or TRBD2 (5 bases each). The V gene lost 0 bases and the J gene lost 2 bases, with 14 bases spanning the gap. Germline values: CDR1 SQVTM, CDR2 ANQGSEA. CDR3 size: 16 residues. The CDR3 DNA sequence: TGCAGCGTTGAAGAGGCGGAGTCGGGGCCCTACAATGAGCAGTTCTTC. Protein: CSVEEAESGPYNEQFF.

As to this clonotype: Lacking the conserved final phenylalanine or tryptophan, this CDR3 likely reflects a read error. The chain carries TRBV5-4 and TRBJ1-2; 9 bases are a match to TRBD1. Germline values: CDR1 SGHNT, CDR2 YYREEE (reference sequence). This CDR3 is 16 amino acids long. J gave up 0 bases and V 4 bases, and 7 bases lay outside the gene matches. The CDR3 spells CASSKGQGQANYGYTL. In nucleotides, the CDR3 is TGTGCCAGCAGCAAGGGACAGGGTCAAGCTAACTATGGCTACACCCTC.

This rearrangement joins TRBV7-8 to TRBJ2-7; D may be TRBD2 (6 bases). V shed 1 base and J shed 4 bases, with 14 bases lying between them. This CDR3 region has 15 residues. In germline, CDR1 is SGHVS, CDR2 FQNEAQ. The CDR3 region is CASSLGVAEGYEQYF. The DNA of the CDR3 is TGTGCCAGCAGCTTAGGAGTAGCGGAGGGGTACGAGCAGTACTTC.

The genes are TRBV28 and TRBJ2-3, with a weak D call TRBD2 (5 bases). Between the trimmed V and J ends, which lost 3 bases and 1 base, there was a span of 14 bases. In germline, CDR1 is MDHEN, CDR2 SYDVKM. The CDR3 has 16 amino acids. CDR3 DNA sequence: TGTGCCAGCAGTTTGACGGTGGATAGCGGCACAGATACGCAGTATTTT. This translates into CASSLTVDSGTDTQYF.

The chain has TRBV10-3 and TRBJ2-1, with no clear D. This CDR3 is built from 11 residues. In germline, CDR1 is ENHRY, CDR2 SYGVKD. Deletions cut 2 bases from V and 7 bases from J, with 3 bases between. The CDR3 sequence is CAISEGNEQFF. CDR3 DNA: TGTGCCATCAGTGAGGGGAATGAGCAGTTCTTC.

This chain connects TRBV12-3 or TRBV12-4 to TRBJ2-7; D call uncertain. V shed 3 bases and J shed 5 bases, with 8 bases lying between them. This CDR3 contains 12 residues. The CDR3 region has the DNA TGTGCCAGCAGTTTTCTTATGGACGAGCAGTACTTC. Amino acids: CASSFLMDEQYF.

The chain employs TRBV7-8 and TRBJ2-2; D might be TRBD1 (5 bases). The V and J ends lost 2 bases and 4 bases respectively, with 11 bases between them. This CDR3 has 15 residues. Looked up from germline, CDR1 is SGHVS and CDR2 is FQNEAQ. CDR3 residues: CASSLRDRVTGELFF. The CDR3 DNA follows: TGTGCCAGCAGCTTAAGAGACAGAGTCACCGGGGAGCTGTTTTTT.

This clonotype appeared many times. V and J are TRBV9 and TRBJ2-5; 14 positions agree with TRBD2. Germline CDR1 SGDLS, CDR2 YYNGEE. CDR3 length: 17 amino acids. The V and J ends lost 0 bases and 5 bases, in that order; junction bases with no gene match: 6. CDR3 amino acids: CASSVGLAGGGEETQYF. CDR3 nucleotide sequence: TGTGCCAGCAGCGTAGGACTAGCGGGAGGGGGCGAGGAGACCCAGTACTTC.

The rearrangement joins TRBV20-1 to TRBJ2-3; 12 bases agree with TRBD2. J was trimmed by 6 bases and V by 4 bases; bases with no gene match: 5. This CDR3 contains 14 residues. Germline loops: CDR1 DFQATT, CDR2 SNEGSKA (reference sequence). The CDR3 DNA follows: TGCAGTGCTACTAGCGGGGGGGCTAAGGATACGCAGTATTTT. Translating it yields CSATSGGAKDTQYF.

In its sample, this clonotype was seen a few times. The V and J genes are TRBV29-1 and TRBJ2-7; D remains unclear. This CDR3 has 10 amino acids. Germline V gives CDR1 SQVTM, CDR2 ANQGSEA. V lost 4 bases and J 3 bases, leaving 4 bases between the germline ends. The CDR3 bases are TGCAGCGTTGGTGACTACGAGCAGTACTTC. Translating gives CSVGDYEQYF.

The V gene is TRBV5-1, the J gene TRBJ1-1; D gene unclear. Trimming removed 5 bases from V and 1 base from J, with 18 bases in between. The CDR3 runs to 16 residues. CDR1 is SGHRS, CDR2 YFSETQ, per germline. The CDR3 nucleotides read TGCGCCAGCAGGGACTACAGTTTGGGAGGGAACACTGAAGCTTTCTTT. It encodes CASRDYSLGGNTEAFF.

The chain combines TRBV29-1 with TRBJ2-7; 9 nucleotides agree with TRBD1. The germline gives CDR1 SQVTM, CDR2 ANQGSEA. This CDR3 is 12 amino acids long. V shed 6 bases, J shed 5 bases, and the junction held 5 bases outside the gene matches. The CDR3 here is CSVGTGFDEQYF. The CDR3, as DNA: TGCAGCGTGGGGACAGGGTTTGACGAGCAGTACTTC.

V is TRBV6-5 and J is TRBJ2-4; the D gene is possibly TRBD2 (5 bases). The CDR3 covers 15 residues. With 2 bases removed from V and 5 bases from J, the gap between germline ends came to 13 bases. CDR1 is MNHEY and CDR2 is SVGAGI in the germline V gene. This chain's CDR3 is CASSYRGTGQNIQYF. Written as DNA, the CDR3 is TGTGCCAGCAGTTACCGGGGAACGGGTCAAAACATTCAGTACTTC.